Listed below are T cell receptor beta chains from one sample, sequenced in a study of blood T cell repertoires in COVID-19. Generated by immunoSEQ multiplex PCR, the TCRdb table keeps only in-frame clones and is missing some. The data show around 63,000 clones, with 88% seen just once and around 1.3% held by the top ten. Sequences were obtained from peripheral blood. The receptor set was obtained from an older woman with acute or convalescent COVID-19. The CDR3 runs from the conserved cysteine through the conserved F or W. Each record gives: V gene, D gene, clone size, J gene, CDR3 length, CDR3 protein, CDR3 DNA. D genes are given only for firm matches. Only part of the rows carry a size: once, few, many, or a class if the clone is expanded.

V gene: TRBV2; D gene: TRBD1; clone size: NA; J gene: TRBJ2-5; CDR3 length: 14; CDR3 protein: CASSKDRGGETQYF; CDR3 DNA: TGTGCCAGCAGTAAGGACAGGGGAGGGGAGACCCAGTACTTC
V gene: TRBV29-1; D gene: NA; clone size: NA; J gene: TRBJ2-3; CDR3 length: 14; CDR3 protein: CSVEGWASTDTQYF; CDR3 DNA: TGCAGCGTTGAAGGGTGGGCAAGCACAGATACGCAGTATTTT
V gene: TRBV5-1; D gene: TRBD1; clone size: NA; J gene: TRBJ2-4; CDR3 length: 15; CDR3 protein: CASSQPGQGRNIQYF; CDR3 DNA: TGCGCCAGCAGCCAGCCGGGACAGGGGAGAAACATTCAGTACTTC
V gene: TRBV6-2/TRBV6-3; D gene: NA; clone size: NA; J gene: TRBJ1-1; CDR3 length: 16; CDR3 protein: CASSYLQTGTDTEAFF; CDR3 DNA: TGTGCCAGCAGTTACCTACAGACAGGTACGGACACTGAAGCTTTCTTT
V gene: TRBV29-1; D gene: NA; clone size: few; J gene: TRBJ1-6; CDR3 length: 13; CDR3 protein: CSVRETAYSPLHF; CDR3 DNA: TGCAGCGTCCGGGAGACAGCGTATTCACCCCTCCACTTT
V gene: TRBV7-9; D gene: TRBD2; clone size: NA; J gene: TRBJ2-3; CDR3 length: 13; CDR3 protein: CASSLGAGVAQYF; CDR3 DNA: TGTGCCAGCAGCTTAGGCGCGGGGGTTGCGCAGTATTTT
V gene: TRBV6-6; D gene: TRBD2; clone size: NA; J gene: TRBJ2-2; CDR3 length: 14; CDR3 protein: CASRLAGVTGELFF; CDR3 DNA: TGTGCCAGCAGGCTAGCGGGGGTGACCGGGGAGCTGTTTTTT
V gene: TRBV5-1; D gene: TRBD1; clone size: NA; J gene: TRBJ1-1; CDR3 length: 15; CDR3 protein: CASSLAGDRNTEAFF; CDR3 DNA: TGCGCCAGCAGCTTGGCAGGGGACAGGAACACTGAAGCTTTCTTT
V gene: TRBV5-1; D gene: TRBD1; clone size: NA; J gene: TRBJ1-2; CDR3 length: 14; CDR3 protein: CASSSDRGRLGYTF; CDR3 DNA: TGCGCCAGCAGCTCAGACAGGGGGCGGTTAGGCTACACCTTC
V gene: TRBV14; D gene: NA; clone size: NA; J gene: TRBJ1-4; CDR3 length: 16; CDR3 protein: CASSPRTGSTNEKLFF; CDR3 DNA: TGTGCCAGCAGCCCACGTACAGGGTCAACTAATGAAAAACTGTTTTTT
V gene: TRBV30; D gene: TRBD1; clone size: NA; J gene: TRBJ1-2; CDR3 length: 16; CDR3 protein: CAWSDHGPGQGYGYTF; CDR3 DNA: TGTGCCTGGAGTGACCACGGGCCGGGACAGGGCTATGGCTACACCTTC
V gene: TRBV6-5; D gene: TRBD1; clone size: few; J gene: TRBJ1-1; CDR3 length: 13; CDR3 protein: CASSPPTGGQAFF; CDR3 DNA: TGTGCCAGCAGCCCCCCGACAGGGGGACAAGCTTTCTTT
V gene: TRBV15; D gene: NA; clone size: NA; J gene: TRBJ1-1; CDR3 length: 17; CDR3 protein: CATSRDQFGEPNTEAFF; CDR3 DNA: TGTGCCACCAGCAGAGATCAATTCGGGGAGCCGAACACTGAAGCTTTCTTT
V gene: TRBV5-4; D gene: NA; clone size: few; J gene: TRBJ2-1; CDR3 length: 13; CDR3 protein: CASSGTGSGEQFF; CDR3 DNA: TGTGCCAGCAGCGGAACAGGGTCGGGTGAGCAGTTCTTC
V gene: TRBV3-1/TRBV3-2; D gene: TRBD2; clone size: NA; J gene: TRBJ2-2; CDR3 length: 16; CDR3 protein: CASSLTTGGASGELFF; CDR3 DNA: TGTGCCAGCAGCCTTACAACCGGGGGGGCGTCCGGGGAGCTGTTTTTT
V gene: TRBV6-5; D gene: NA; clone size: NA; J gene: TRBJ2-2; CDR3 length: 14; CDR3 protein: CATVSGVGTGELFF; CDR3 DNA: TGTGCCACTGTTTCAGGGGTAGGAACCGGGGAGCTGTTTTTT
V gene: TRBV9; D gene: NA; clone size: NA; J gene: TRBJ1-6; CDR3 length: 14; CDR3 protein: CASSVLSYNSPLHF; CDR3 DNA: TGTGCCAGCAGCGTCCTCTCCTATAATTCACCCCTCCACTTT
V gene: TRBV6-1; D gene: NA; clone size: NA; J gene: TRBJ1-5; CDR3 length: 14; CDR3 protein: CASSEQISNQPQHF; CDR3 DNA: TGTGCCAGCAGTGAACAGATTAGCAATCAGCCCCAGCATTTT
V gene: TRBV6-1; D gene: NA; clone size: NA; J gene: TRBJ2-4; CDR3 length: 14; CDR3 protein: CASSEDGLGSIQYF; CDR3 DNA: TGTGCCAGCAGTGAAGACGGATTGGGGAGCATTCAGTACTTC
V gene: TRBV5-1; D gene: TRBD1; clone size: NA; J gene: TRBJ1-2; CDR3 length: 13; CDR3 protein: CASRSGQGTGYTF; CDR3 DNA: TGCGCCAGCAGATCGGGACAGGGGACAGGCTACACCTTC
V gene: TRBV19; D gene: TRBD1; clone size: NA; J gene: TRBJ2-5; CDR3 length: 14; CDR3 protein: CASSTVDRAETQYF; CDR3 DNA: TGTGCCAGTAGTACTGTTGACAGGGCGGAGACCCAGTACTTC
V gene: TRBV4-1; D gene: TRBD1; clone size: once; J gene: TRBJ1-1; CDR3 length: 19; CDR3 protein: CASSQDRGQGYFINTEAFF; CDR3 DNA: TGCGCCAGCAGCCAAGATCGGGGACAGGGTTATTTTATAAACACTGAAGCTTTCTTT
V gene: TRBV9; D gene: TRBD2; clone size: NA; J gene: TRBJ2-2; CDR3 length: 15; CDR3 protein: CASSGTSGIEGELFF; CDR3 DNA: TGTGCCAGCAGCGGGACTAGCGGGATAGAAGGGGAGCTGTTTTTT
V gene: TRBV6-4; D gene: TRBD1; clone size: NA; J gene: TRBJ1-1; CDR3 length: 17; CDR3 protein: CASSDSGWGQGYSEAFF; CDR3 DNA: TGTGCCAGCAGTGACTCAGGGTGGGGACAGGGGTATTCTGAAGCTTTCTTT
V gene: TRBV28; D gene: NA; clone size: NA; J gene: TRBJ2-2; CDR3 length: 17; CDR3 protein: CASSLIRTAMNTGELFF; CDR3 DNA: TGTGCCAGCAGTTTAATACGGACTGCCATGAACACCGGGGAGCTGTTTTTT
V gene: TRBV7-2; D gene: NA; clone size: NA; J gene: TRBJ1-1; CDR3 length: 12; CDR3 protein: CASSLALFEAFF; CDR3 DNA: TGTGCCAGCAGCTTAGCCCTCTTTGAAGCTTTCTTT
V gene: TRBV6-5; D gene: TRBD1; clone size: NA; J gene: TRBJ1-2; CDR3 length: 13; CDR3 protein: CASSARGQMAFTF; CDR3 DNA: TGTGCCAGCAGCGCCAGGGGACAGATGGCATTTACCTTC
V gene: TRBV5-1; D gene: NA; clone size: NA; J gene: TRBJ2-3; CDR3 length: 13; CDR3 protein: CASSLDVSDTQYF; CDR3 DNA: TGCGCCAGCAGCTTGGACGTCAGTGATACGCAGTATTTT
V gene: TRBV2; D gene: NA; clone size: NA; J gene: TRBJ2-1; CDR3 length: 11; CDR3 protein: CASRASNEQFF; CDR3 DNA: TGTGCCAGCAGGGCTAGCAATGAGCAGTTCTTC
V gene: TRBV18; D gene: TRBD1; clone size: once; J gene: TRBJ2-4; CDR3 length: 12; CDR3 protein: CASSGGQGIQYF; CDR3 DNA: TGTGCCAGCTCAGGGGGACAGGGGATTCAGTACTTC
V gene: TRBV3-1/TRBV3-2; D gene: TRBD1; clone size: once; J gene: TRBJ1-1; CDR3 length: 15; CDR3 protein: CASSPRDRANTEAFF; CDR3 DNA: TGTGCCAGCAGCCCTAGGGACAGGGCAAACACTGAAGCTTTCTTT
V gene: TRBV3-1/TRBV3-2; D gene: NA; clone size: NA; J gene: TRBJ1-2; CDR3 length: 13; CDR3 protein: CASARADRLIYTF; CDR3 DNA: TGTGCCAGCGCTCGGGCCGACAGGCTTATCTACACCTTC
V gene: TRBV19; D gene: NA; clone size: NA; J gene: TRBJ1-4; CDR3 length: 16; CDR3 protein: CASSPWTAAGGEKLFF; CDR3 DNA: TGTGCCAGTAGTCCGTGGACAGCCGCCGGTGGTGAAAAACTGTTTTTT
V gene: TRBV7-2; D gene: TRBD1; clone size: NA; J gene: TRBJ1-2; CDR3 length: 13; CDR3 protein: CASSSRTGNGYTF; CDR3 DNA: TGTGCCAGCAGCTCCCGGACAGGGAATGGCTACACCTTC
V gene: TRBV18; D gene: NA; clone size: NA; J gene: TRBJ2-2; CDR3 length: 13; CDR3 protein: CASSPSRAGELFF; CDR3 DNA: TGTGCCAGCTCACCGTCGAGGGCCGGGGAGCTGTTTTTT
V gene: TRBV6-2/TRBV6-3; D gene: NA; clone size: few; J gene: TRBJ1-1; CDR3 length: 15; CDR3 protein: CASSPHRVMNTEAFF; CDR3 DNA: TGTGCCAGCAGTCCACACCGGGTAATGAACACTGAAGCTTTCTTT
V gene: TRBV7-2; D gene: NA; clone size: NA; J gene: TRBJ2-3; CDR3 length: 17; CDR3 protein: CASSLGSGGAHADTQYF; CDR3 DNA: TGTGCCAGCAGCTTGGGTAGTGGAGGAGCCCACGCAGATACGCAGTATTTT
V gene: TRBV7-9; D gene: TRBD1; clone size: NA; J gene: TRBJ1-2; CDR3 length: 13; CDR3 protein: CASSLQGNYGYTF; CDR3 DNA: TGTGCCAGCAGTTTACAGGGGAACTATGGCTACACCTTC
V gene: TRBV7-9; D gene: NA; clone size: NA; J gene: TRBJ1-6; CDR3 length: 14; CDR3 protein: CASSLPAGNSPLHF; CDR3 DNA: TGTGCCAGCAGCTTACCGGCGGGTAATTCACCCCTCCACTTT
V gene: TRBV6-2/TRBV6-3; D gene: NA; clone size: NA; J gene: TRBJ1-5; CDR3 length: 14; CDR3 protein: CASSYGAANQPQHF; CDR3 DNA: TGTGCCAGCAGTTACGGGGCAGCAAATCAGCCCCAGCATTTT
V gene: TRBV6-2/TRBV6-3; D gene: NA; clone size: NA; J gene: TRBJ1-1; CDR3 length: 12; CDR3 protein: CASSYLQAALLF; CDR3 DNA: TGTGCCAGCAGTTACTTACAGGCCGCGCTGCTCTTT
V gene: TRBV2; D gene: NA; clone size: few; J gene: TRBJ1-3; CDR3 length: 18; CDR3 protein: CASSEMIQGFAFRNTIYF; CDR3 DNA: TGTGCCAGCAGTGAAATGATACAGGGATTCGCGTTCCGAAACACCATATATTTT
V gene: TRBV3-1/TRBV3-2; D gene: NA; clone size: NA; J gene: TRBJ2-3; CDR3 length: 16; CDR3 protein: CASSQWESGYTDTQYF; CDR3 DNA: TGTGCCAGCAGCCAGTGGGAAAGCGGGTACACAGATACGCAGTATTTT
V gene: TRBV6-5; D gene: TRBD1; clone size: NA; J gene: TRBJ1-2; CDR3 length: 16; CDR3 protein: CASSSLQGVGIAGYTF; CDR3 DNA: TGTGCCAGCAGTTCTTTACAGGGGGTCGGGATCGCAGGCTACACCTTC
V gene: TRBV3-1/TRBV3-2; D gene: NA; clone size: NA; J gene: TRBJ2-2; CDR3 length: 14; CDR3 protein: CASSQIQGAGELFF; CDR3 DNA: TGTGCCAGCAGCCAGATACAGGGAGCCGGGGAGCTGTTTTTT
V gene: TRBV5-4; D gene: NA; clone size: once; J gene: TRBJ2-1; CDR3 length: 13; CDR3 protein: CASTPGLYNEQFF; CDR3 DNA: TGTGCCAGCACCCCCGGACTTTACAATGAGCAGTTCTTC
V gene: TRBV7-2; D gene: NA; clone size: NA; J gene: TRBJ1-1; CDR3 length: 19; CDR3 protein: CASSLARVGSWAGNTEAFF; CDR3 DNA: TGTGCCAGCAGCTTAGCGAGGGTTGGCAGTTGGGCGGGTAACACTGAAGCTTTCTTT
V gene: TRBV5-6; D gene: NA; clone size: few; J gene: TRBJ1-2; CDR3 length: 15; CDR3 protein: CASSLAAIRSRGYTF; CDR3 DNA: TGTGCCAGCAGCTTGGCCGCGATTCGTAGTAGAGGCTACACCTTC
V gene: TRBV2; D gene: NA; clone size: NA; J gene: TRBJ1-2; CDR3 length: 12; CDR3 protein: CASSRGDYGYTF; CDR3 DNA: TGTGCCAGCAGTCGGGGTGACTATGGCTACACCTTC
V gene: TRBV6-1; D gene: TRBD1; clone size: NA; J gene: TRBJ1-1; CDR3 length: 16; CDR3 protein: CASSEPPGQRNTEAFF; CDR3 DNA: TGTGCCAGCAGTGAACCCCCGGGACAGAGGAACACTGAAGCTTTCTTT
V gene: TRBV18; D gene: TRBD2; clone size: NA; J gene: TRBJ2-5; CDR3 length: 13; CDR3 protein: CASSPGLEETQYF; CDR3 DNA: TGTGCCAGCTCACCGGGACTAGAAGAGACCCAGTACTTC
V gene: TRBV7-2; D gene: TRBD2; clone size: NA; J gene: TRBJ2-1; CDR3 length: 19; CDR3 protein: CASSLVGLAGLPSYNEQFF; CDR3 DNA: TGTGCCAGCAGCTTAGTAGGGCTAGCGGGGCTTCCCTCCTACAATGAGCAGTTCTTC
V gene: TRBV11-2; D gene: TRBD2; clone size: NA; J gene: TRBJ2-3; CDR3 length: 14; CDR3 protein: CASRPAGAADTQYF; CDR3 DNA: TGTGCCAGCCGGCCAGCGGGGGCGGCAGATACGCAGTATTTT